These T cell receptor beta chains were read from a single sample in a study of cytomegalovirus exposure and HLA in healthy donors. Generated by immunoSEQ multiplex PCR, the TCRdb table keeps only in-frame clones and is missing some. The sample holds 150,000 to 200,000 clones, roughly four fifths seen once. Sequenced sample: PBMCs. The source is a man aged 35 to 55 in good health and CMV-seropositive. CDR3s include the opening cysteine and the closing phenylalanine or tryptophan.

V gene	J gene	CDR3 protein
TRBV5-5	TRBJ2-3	CASSLGTSGRADTQYF
TRBV7-8	TRBJ2-7	CASSSPDFYEQYF
TRBV13	TRBJ2-1	CASSRDRGYNEQFF
TRBV27	TRBJ1-1	CASSLQGTPEAFF
TRBV28	TRBJ2-7	CASTKWVSGSQRSYEQYF
TRBV5-1	TRBJ1-1	CASSLGRNTEAFF
TRBV27	TRBJ1-4	CASSPTVATNEKLFF
TRBV11-2	TRBJ2-5	CASSLERGAWETQYF
TRBV5-1	TRBJ1-5	CASSLGQGGQPQHF
TRBV10-3	TRBJ2-1	CAISISGSGEQFF
TRBV6-5	TRBJ2-1	CASSYSSGRGNEQFF
TRBV5-1	TRBJ2-7	CASSLEGGRYEQYF
TRBV6-5	TRBJ2-7	CASFFKQKAAYEQYF
TRBV30	TRBJ2-7	CAWSVKTMGQYF
TRBV28	TRBJ1-1	CASLWGGTNMNTEAFF
TRBV4-3	TRBJ2-1	CASSQGGLALSSYNEQFF
TRBV4-2	TRBJ2-2	CASSQGGQWLTGELFF
TRBV5-1	TRBJ2-5	CASSQGLAGGLETQYF
TRBV10-2	TRBJ2-3	CASMRVAGVTDTQYF
TRBV28	TRBJ2-1	CASKTSGSGYNEQFF
TRBV28	TRBJ2-7	CASSPAGSPYEQYF
TRBV7-7	TRBJ2-2	CASSKADRNQYETGELFF
TRBV18	TRBJ1-1	CASSPSRGTGTEAFF
TRBV9	TRBJ2-1	CASSVGSGGYNEQFF
TRBV15	TRBJ1-2	CATRGGALYGYTF
TRBV5-1	TRBJ1-6	CASSLGQYDSPLHF
TRBV7-9	TRBJ2-2	CASSSEEAGGTGELFF
TRBV7-9	TRBJ2-3	CASSLAWDSRTDTQYF
TRBV27	TRBJ2-7	CASSISGTGYSYEQYF